Presented here are 8 T cell receptor beta chains from one specimen sequenced in a study of vaccination effects on CD4 cells after COVID-19. Under the ViraFEST assay, PBMC were stimulated with viral peptide pools so that antigen-specific CD4+ T cells expanded. Sequencing was performed afterwards. Having been cultured for around ten days, the cells underwent CD4+ T cell isolation. Participants were vaccinated with two doses of either the BNT162b2 or mRNA-1273 vaccine. The assay was immunoSEQ multiplex PCR, and TCRdb's table has in-frame clones only and misses some. The sample carries 20,000 to 30,000 clones, around 67% recorded once. Their target antigens are unknown. The sample consisted of CD4+ T cells from PBMCs cultured with SARS-CoV-2 spike peptides, taken after COVID-19 vaccination. The receptors here all came from a human donor who received a COVID-19 vaccine.

This chain connects TRBV6-4 to TRBJ2-1, with 11 positions matching TRBD2. Germline V gene data show CDR1 as MRHNA and CDR2 as SNTAGT. This CDR3 region has 15 residues. With V trimmed by 2 bases and J by 3 bases, 0 bases remained unmatched. The CDR3 here is CASSDTSGGYNEQFF. As DNA, the CDR3 is TGTGCCAGCAGTGACACTAGCGGGGGCTACAATGAGCAGTTCTTC.

This clone showed up just a few times. The V and J genes are TRBV7-2 and TRBJ2-3; D uncertain. V was pared by 2 bases and J by 4 bases, with 4 bases between. The CDR3 is 12 residues long. Germline V gene data show CDR1 as SGHTA and CDR2 as FQGNSA. CDR3 in DNA: TGTGCCAGCAGCTTACTGGCAGATACGCAGTATTTT. Its protein is CASSLLADTQYF.

The V call is TRBV30, the J call TRBJ2-1; TRBD2 aligns across 12 bases. This CDR3 contains 16 residues. Germline trimming cut 3 bases from V and 8 bases from J; bases unmatched to any gene: 11. Germline V gene lookup returns CDR1 GTSNPN and CDR2 SVGIG (reference sequence). The CDR3 DNA follows: TGTGCCTGGAGCGCGAAGGGTCTAGCGGGGGGGTATGAGCAGTTCTTC. It yields the protein CAWSAKGLAGGYEQFF. The whole variable domain, filled in from reference TRBV30 and TRBJ2-1, reads SQTIHQWPATLVQPVGSPLSLECTVEGTSNPNLYWYRQAAGRGLQLLFYSVGIGQISSEVPQNLSASRPQDRQFILSSKKLLLSDSGFYLCAWSAKGLAGGYEQFFGPGTRLTVL.

The chain uses TRBV7-8 and TRBJ2-7; D not resolved. The CDR3 consists of 12 residues. Trimming removed 5 bases from V and 4 bases from J, with 9 bases in between. Germline CDR1 and CDR2: SGHVS and FQNEAQ. CDR3 loop: CASSPILYEQYF. CDR3 sequence (DNA): TGTGCCAGCAGCCCTATTCTTTACGAGCAGTACTTC. The full variable domain, completed using reference TRBV7-8 and TRBJ2-7, is GAGVSQSPRYKVAKRGQDVALRCDPISGHVSLFWYQQALGQGPEFLTYFQNEAQLDKSGLPSDRFFAERPEGSVSTLKIQRTQQEDSAVYLCASSPILYEQYFGPGTRLTVT.

The J gene is TRBJ2-2, the V gene TRBV3-1 (or the pseudogene TRBV3-2), with 7 bases fitting TRBD1. V lost 9 bases and J lost 5; bases outside the gene matches: 12. The V gene's germline CDR1 is LGHDT and CDR2 YNNKEL (reference sequence). The CDR3 runs 15 residues. The CDR3 nucleotides are TGTGCCAGTTCCTACAGGGGTAAGGAGACCGGGGAGCTGTTTTTT. Translated, it gives CASSYRGKETGELFF.

The chain recombines TRBV5-1 with TRBJ2-2; 7 nucleotides line up with TRBD1. The CDR3 runs to 15 residues. V dropped 4 bases and J dropped 1; count of bases not matched to a gene: 4. Germline V lookup: CDR1 SGHRS, CDR2 YFSETQ. The CDR3 DNA reads TGCGCCAGCAGCCCGGGACAGCTGAACACCGGGGAGCTGTTTTTT. It yields the protein CASSPGQLNTGELFF.

The V and J genes are TRBV24-1 and TRBJ1-2; D is undetermined. The length of the CDR3 is 13 residues. Looked up from germline, CDR1 is KGHDR and CDR2 is SFDVKD. V dropped 3 bases and J dropped 7 bases, with 11 bases sitting between them. CDR3 nucleotide sequence: TGTGCCACCAGTGATGGCGGTCGGGTTGGCTACACCTTC. Encoded protein: CATSDGGRVGYTF.

This clone was recorded a few times. V is TRBV4-1 and J is TRBJ1-5, with D uncertain. There are 13 residues in the CDR3. Trimming removed 3 bases from V and 15 bases from J, with 18 bases in between. The V gene's germline CDR1 is MGHRA and CDR2 YSYEKL. CDR3 residues: CASSHPEAAPGHF. CDR3 nucleotide sequence: TGCGCCAGCAGCCACCCGGAGGCAGCTCCCGGGCATTTT.